This T cell receptor beta chain appears in the sequencing data of a study of PD-L1 blockade in urothelial cancer. In the study overall: Blood samples had a median of 141,255 T cells.

Using immunoSEQ multiplex PCR, the repertoire was profiled, and TCRdb retains in-frame clones only, with some absent. The sample lists approximately 56,000 clones; less than 90% were seen once. As for time point: pretreatment peripheral blood. The diagnosis in patients was locally advanced or metastatic urothelial carcinoma. Sequencing was performed on PBMCs, taken around atezolizumab (anti-PD-L1) treatment. This receptor was taken from a man aged 65-85 years with urothelial cancer.

The CDR3 DNA sequence: TGTGCCAGCAACAGAAATGGGCGCGACTACGAGCAGTACTTC. Protein product: CASNRNGRDYEQYF. The chain couples TRBV5-6 to TRBJ2-7; D is ambiguous. CDR1 is SGHDT and CDR2 is YYEEEE in the germline V gene. The CDR3 sequence is 14 residues long. Trimming cost V 6 bases and J 3 bases, with 16 bases left between them.